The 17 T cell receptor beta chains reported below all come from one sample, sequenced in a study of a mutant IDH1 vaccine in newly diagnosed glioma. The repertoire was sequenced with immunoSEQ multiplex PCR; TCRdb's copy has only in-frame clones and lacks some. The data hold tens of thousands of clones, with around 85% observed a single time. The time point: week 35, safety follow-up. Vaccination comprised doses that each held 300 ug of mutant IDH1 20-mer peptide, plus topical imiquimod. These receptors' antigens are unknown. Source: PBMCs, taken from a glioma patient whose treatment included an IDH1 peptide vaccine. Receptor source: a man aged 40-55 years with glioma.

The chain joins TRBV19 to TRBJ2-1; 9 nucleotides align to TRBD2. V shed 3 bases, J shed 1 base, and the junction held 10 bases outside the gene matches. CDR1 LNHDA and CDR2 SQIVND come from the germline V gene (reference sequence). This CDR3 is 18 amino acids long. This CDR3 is CASSINTGAGGSYNEQFF. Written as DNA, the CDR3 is TGTGCCAGTAGTATCAACACAGGGGCGGGAGGGTCCTACAATGAGCAGTTCTTC.

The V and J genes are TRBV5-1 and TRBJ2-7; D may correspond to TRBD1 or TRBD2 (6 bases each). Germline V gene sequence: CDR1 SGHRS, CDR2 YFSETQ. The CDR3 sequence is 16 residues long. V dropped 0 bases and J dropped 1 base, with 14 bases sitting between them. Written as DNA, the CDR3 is TGCGCCAGCAGCTTGGACTCTTTAGGGGGGTCCTACGAGCAGTACTTC. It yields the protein CASSLDSLGGSYEQYF.

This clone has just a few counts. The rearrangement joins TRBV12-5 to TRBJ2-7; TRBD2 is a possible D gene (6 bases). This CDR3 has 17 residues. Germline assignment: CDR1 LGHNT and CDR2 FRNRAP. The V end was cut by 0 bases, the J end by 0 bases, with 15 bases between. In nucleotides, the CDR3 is TGTGCTAGTGGTTTGGTTAACATAGCGGCGAGCTCCTACGAGCAGTACTTC. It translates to CASGLVNIAASSYEQYF.

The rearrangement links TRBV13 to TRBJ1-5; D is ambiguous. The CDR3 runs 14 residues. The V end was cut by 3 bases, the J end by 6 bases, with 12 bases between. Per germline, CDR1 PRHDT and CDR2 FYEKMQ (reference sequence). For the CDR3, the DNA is TGTGCCAGCAGCTTGAGGGCCCCAGGTCAGCCCCAGCATTTT. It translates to CASSLRAPGQPQHF.

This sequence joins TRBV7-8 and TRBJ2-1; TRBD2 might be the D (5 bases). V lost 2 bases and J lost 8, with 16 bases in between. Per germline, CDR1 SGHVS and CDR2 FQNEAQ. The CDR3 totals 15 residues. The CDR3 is CASSLNSGGWDEQFF. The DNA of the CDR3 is TGTGCCAGCAGCTTAAACAGCGGAGGTTGGGATGAGCAGTTCTTC.

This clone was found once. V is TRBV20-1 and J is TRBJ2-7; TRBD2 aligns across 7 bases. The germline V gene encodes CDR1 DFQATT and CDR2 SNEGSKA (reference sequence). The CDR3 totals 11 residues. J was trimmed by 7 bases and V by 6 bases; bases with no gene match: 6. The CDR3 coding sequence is TGCAGTGCAGGACTAGTGGGTGAGCAGTACTTC. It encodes CSAGLVGEQYF.

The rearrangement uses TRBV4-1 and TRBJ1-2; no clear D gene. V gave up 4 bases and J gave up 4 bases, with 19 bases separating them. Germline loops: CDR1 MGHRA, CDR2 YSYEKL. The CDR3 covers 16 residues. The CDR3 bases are TGCGCCAGCAGCCCCTCCGGACCATCCCCGGGCTATGGCTACACCTTC. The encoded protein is CASSPSGPSPGYGYTF.

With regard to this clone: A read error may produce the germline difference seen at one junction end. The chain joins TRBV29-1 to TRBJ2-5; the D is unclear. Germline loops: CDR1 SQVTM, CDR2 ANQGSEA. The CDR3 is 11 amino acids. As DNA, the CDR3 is TGCAGCGTTGAAGAACCGGGCCTCGTGCACTTC. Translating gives CSVEEPGLVHF.

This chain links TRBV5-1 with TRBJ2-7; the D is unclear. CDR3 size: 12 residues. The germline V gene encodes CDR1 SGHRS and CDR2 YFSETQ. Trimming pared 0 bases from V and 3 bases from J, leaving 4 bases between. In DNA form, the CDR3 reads TGCGCCAGCAGCTTGGGGGGCTACGAGCAGTACTTC. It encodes CASSLGGYEQYF.

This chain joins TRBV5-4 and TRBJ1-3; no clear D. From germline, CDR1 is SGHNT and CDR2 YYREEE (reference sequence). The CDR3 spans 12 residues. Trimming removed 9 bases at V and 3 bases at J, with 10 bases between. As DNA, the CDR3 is TGTGCCATCCCAGGATTTGGAAACACCATATATTTT. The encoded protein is CAIPGFGNTIYF.

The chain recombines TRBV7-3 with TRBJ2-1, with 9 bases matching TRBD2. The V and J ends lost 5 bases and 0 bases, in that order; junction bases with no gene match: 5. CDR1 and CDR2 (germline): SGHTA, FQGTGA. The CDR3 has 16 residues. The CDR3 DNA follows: TGTGCCAGCAGCGATGGACTAGCGAACTCCTACAATGAGCAGTTCTTC. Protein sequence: CASSDGLANSYNEQFF.

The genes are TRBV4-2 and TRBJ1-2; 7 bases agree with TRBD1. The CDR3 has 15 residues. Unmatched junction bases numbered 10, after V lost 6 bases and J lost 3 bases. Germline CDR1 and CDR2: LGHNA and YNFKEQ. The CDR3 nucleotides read TGTGCCAGCAGTGTAGCGGCAGGGGGGCACTATGGCTACACCTTC. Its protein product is CASSVAAGGHYGYTF.

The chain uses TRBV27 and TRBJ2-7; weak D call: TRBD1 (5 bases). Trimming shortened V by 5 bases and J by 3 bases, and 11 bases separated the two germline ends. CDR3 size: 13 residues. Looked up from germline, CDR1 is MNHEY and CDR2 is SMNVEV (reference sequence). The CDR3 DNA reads TGTGCCAGCAGTCGTCAGGGTTTCTACGAGCAGTACTTC. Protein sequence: CASSRQGFYEQYF.

CDR3 coding DNA: TGTGCCAGCAGTGACTTAGCGGGAGGGCCCTCCGGGGAGCTGTTTTTT. Amino acids: CASSDLAGGPSGELFF. The rearrangement joins TRBV6-4 to TRBJ2-2, with 11 bases aligning to TRBD2. Trimming took 1 base from V and 6 from J; bases not matched to a gene: 4. The germline V gene has CDR1 MRHNA and CDR2 SNTAGT. The CDR3 runs to 16 residues.

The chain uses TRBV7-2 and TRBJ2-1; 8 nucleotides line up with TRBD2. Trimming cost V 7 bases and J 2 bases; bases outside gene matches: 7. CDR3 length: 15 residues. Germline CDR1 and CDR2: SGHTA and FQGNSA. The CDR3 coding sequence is TGTGCCAGCAACCGTCGGCGGGAGGCCTACAATGAGCAGTTCTTC. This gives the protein CASNRRREAYNEQFF.

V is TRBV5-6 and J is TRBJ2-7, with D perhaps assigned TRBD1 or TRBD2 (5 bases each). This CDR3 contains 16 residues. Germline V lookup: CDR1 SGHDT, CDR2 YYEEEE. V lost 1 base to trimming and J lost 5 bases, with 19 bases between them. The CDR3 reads CASSLPLGGDLDEQYF. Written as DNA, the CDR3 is TGTGCCAGCAGCTTGCCCCTTGGGGGAGACTTGGACGAGCAGTACTTC.

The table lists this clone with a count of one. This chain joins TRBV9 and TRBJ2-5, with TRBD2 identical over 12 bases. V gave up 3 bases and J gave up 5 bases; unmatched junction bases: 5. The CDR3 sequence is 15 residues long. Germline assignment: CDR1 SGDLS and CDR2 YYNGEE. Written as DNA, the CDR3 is TGTGCCAGCAGCGGACTAGCGGGAGTTGATGAGACCCAGTACTTC. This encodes CASSGLAGVDETQYF.